There are many counts of the clone carrying this T cell receptor beta chain. Antigen unknown. This sample was taken from a study of early T cells in non-severe SARS-CoV-2 infection. Study context: Sequencing targeted bulk RNA from unsorted whole blood, leaving chains unpaired.

Study-wide results and limits: Anti-spike CD8 responses were favored by VDJdb matching, which missed private and CD4 specificities.

Unique molecular identifiers were affixed to single, distinct cDNA molecules. MiXCR, applied by TCRdb to the 5' RACE reads, yields one record per CDR3 protein. The data contain tens of thousands of distinct CDR3 sequences, 10% to 15% of them singletons. The CDR3 contains 15 residues. The germline V gene has CDR1 SGHRS and CDR2 YFSETQ. The V and J ends lost 3 bases and 4 bases, in that order; junction bases with no gene match: 8. The sample consisted of whole blood. This chain joins TRBV5-1 and TRBJ2-3; 7 nucleotides line up with TRBD1. This clonotype originated in an adult who was a healthcare worker with PCR-confirmed SARS-CoV-2 infection or an uninfected control (not recorded which). As DNA, the CDR3 is TGCGCCAGCAGCTCAGACAGGGTCATTGCAGATACGCAGTATTTT. It is translated as CASSSDRVIADTQYF. Full variable domain (remainder filled in from reference TRBV5-1 and TRBJ2-3): KAGVTQTPRYLIKTRGQQVTLSCSPISGHRSVSWYQQTPGQGLQFLFEYFSETQRNKGNFPGRFSGRQFSNSRSEMNVSTLELGDSALYLCASSSDRVIADTQYFGPGTRLTVL.